Below, 29 T cell receptor beta chains from the same sample are listed, as sequenced in a study of regulatory T cells in long-lasting Graves disease (dated by TCRdb to 2020 to 2023). The library was prepared using multiplex PCR. This sample was sequenced with an Illumina HiSeq 4000. TCR beta libraries were built with iRepertoire HTBI primers and Arm-PCR amplification of CDR3 regions. TCRdb passed the public sequencing reads through fastp at Q25 and MiXCR, retaining productive beta sequences. Each CDR3 protein appears once, grouped with its most common genes and DNA. Counted in this sample were fewer than 350,000 distinct CDR3 sequences; 15% to 20% of them appeared once. Jointly, the top ten make up around 36% of the sample. In light of the paper, this sample's time point label describes: newly diagnosed GD, antithyroid drugs for less than 3 months. For both TCR sequencing and RNA sequencing, RNA was extracted from PBMCs in TRIzol.

Sequenced material: peripheral blood mononuclear cells (PBMCs), taken at new diagnosis, from a patient treated with antithyroid drugs. These receptors were taken from a female donor with Graves disease.

This clonotype was seen more than once but under ten times. The chain couples TRBV7-9 to TRBJ2-7; the match to TRBD1 covers 9 bases. This CDR3 contains 15 residues. Germline V gene lookup returns CDR1 SEHNR and CDR2 FQNEAQ (reference sequence). The J segment lost 1 base and the V segment lost 6 bases, leaving 7 bases of the junction unmatched. CDR3 in amino acids: CASSGVGQGSYEQYF. The CDR3 DNA reads as TGTGCCAGCAGTGGAGTCGGACAGGGGTCCTACGAGCAGTACTTC. Drawing the rest from reference TRBV7-9 and TRBJ2-7, the complete variable domain is DTGVSQNPRHKITKRGQNVTFRCDPISEHNRLYWYRQTLGQGPEFLTYFQNEAQLEKSRLLSDRFSAERPKGSFSTLEIQRTEQGDSAMYLCASSGVGQGSYEQYFGPGTRLTVT.

This clonotype was counted many times. The chain uses TRBV20-1 and TRBJ2-1; 15 bases fit TRBD2. Germline V CDR1 and CDR2: DFQATT, SNEGSKA (reference sequence). CDR3 length: 17 amino acids. V was pared by 0 bases and J by 9 bases, with 9 bases of the junction left unmatched. CDR3 sequence reads: CSARDPNPGLAGGEQFF. CDR3 DNA sequence: TGCAGTGCTAGAGATCCCAACCCGGGACTAGCGGGAGGTGAGCAGTTCTTC.

There are many counts of this clonotype. The J gene is TRBJ2-1, the V gene TRBV6-1; TRBD2 matches 8 bases. The germline CDR1 and CDR2 sequences are MNHNS and SASEGT. The CDR3 length is 19 residues. J lost 10 bases, V lost 6 bases, and 26 bases had no gene match. The CDR3 spells CASSPPLEREPPPYREQFF. The DNA of the CDR3 is TGTGCCAGCAGCCCCCCCCTGGAGCGGGAGCCTCCCCCGTACAGGGAGCAGTTCTTC.

This clonotype was detected ten times or more. This chain uses TRBV2 with TRBJ2-7; a possible D gene is TRBD1 (6 bases). The CDR3 sequence is 17 residues long. V was pared by 10 bases and J by 0 bases, with 25 bases between. The germline V gene encodes CDR1 SNHLY and CDR2 FYNNEI. The CDR3 region is CANPRGSLSLGSYEQYF. In DNA, the CDR3 is TGTGCCAACCCTAGGGGGTCCCTTTCTCTCGGCTCCTACGAGCAGTACTTC.

The chain combines TRBV12-3 or TRBV12-4 with TRBJ2-7; 9 bases line up with TRBD2. V lost 7 bases, J lost 5 bases, and 9 bases stayed unmatched. The CDR3 covers 14 residues. CDR3 sequence: CASTVGSGSHEQYF. DNA for the CDR3: TGTGCCAGCACCGTAGGTAGCGGGAGTCACGAGCAGTACTTC.

This clonotype has a count of ten or more. The CDR3 protein is CASSYSPGTVSSEQFF. The CDR3 DNA reads as TGTGCCAGCAGTTACTCCCCGGGAACCGTAAGTTCTGAGCAGTTCTTC. This chain uses TRBV6-5 with TRBJ2-1, with TRBD2 as a possible D gene (5 bases). Between the trimmed V and J ends, which lost 0 bases and 9 bases, there was a span of 18 bases. This CDR3 is 16 amino acids long. Germline V gene sequence: CDR1 MNHEY, CDR2 SVGAGI.

This clonotype was observed a handful of times. The chain has TRBV14 and TRBJ2-7; D might be TRBD2 (6 bases). V was shortened by 0 bases and J by 3 bases, with 15 bases between the two germline ends. This CDR3 region has 16 residues. The germline V gene has CDR1 SGHDN and CDR2 FVKESK. CDR3 in DNA: TGTGCCAGCAGCCAAGATCTTGTTGGAGGGTTCTACGAGCAGTACTTC. Its translation is CASSQDLVGGFYEQYF.

The sample holds many counts of this clonotype. The chain recombines TRBV6-2 or TRBV6-3 with TRBJ2-1; 8 bases are a match to TRBD2. The length of the CDR3 is 15 residues. Looked up from germline, CDR1 is MNHEY and CDR2 is SVGEGT. Trimming cost V 4 bases and J 7 bases; bases outside gene matches: 9. The CDR3 loop reads CASSSGLVPGNEQFF. The CDR3 DNA follows: TGTGCCAGCAGTTCGGGACTAGTACCGGGAAATGAGCAGTTCTTC.

This clonotype has just a few counts. J is TRBJ1-1 and V is TRBV18, with D perhaps matching TRBD1 (5 bases). Germline assignment: CDR1 KGHSH and CDR2 LQKENI. The CDR3 length is 18 residues. V lost 6 bases and J lost 5, with 28 bases in between. The CDR3 nucleotides read TGTGCCAGCTCCCCAACGGGGGTAAGGCGGCCGGCGGGGACTGAAGCTTTCTTT. It encodes CASSPTGVRRPAGTEAFF.

The table lists this clonotype with many counts. The chain employs TRBV19 and TRBJ2-5, with D unresolved. The germline gives CDR1 LNHDA, CDR2 SQIVND (reference sequence). V gave up 4 bases and J gave up 5 bases, with 17 bases separating them. The CDR3 totals 15 residues. The CDR3 sequence is CASSKTPGVGETQYF. The CDR3 coding sequence is TGTGCCAGTAGTAAGACTCCGGGCGTCGGGGAGACCCAGTACTTC.

The sample holds many counts of this clonotype. The gene calls are TRBV29-1 and TRBJ2-1; D unresolved. The V end was cut by 7 bases, the J end by 4 bases, with 11 bases between. The CDR3 is 12 amino acids. Germline lookup yields CDR1 SQVTM and CDR2 ANQGSEA. The CDR3 nucleotides read TGCAGCGCCCTTTCGGATTACAATGAGCAGTTCTTC. This sequence encodes CSALSDYNEQFF.

This clonotype was counted many times. Since a much larger clone is just one base distant, this may be a read error. The chain has TRBV11-2 and TRBJ2-7; 7 bases map to TRBD1. This CDR3 is 14 amino acids long. Germline V gene lookup returns CDR1 SGHAT and CDR2 FQNNGV. The CDR3 region is CASSLGTVVREQHF. CDR3 in DNA: TGTGCCAGCAGCTTGGGGACAGTAGTACGAGAGCAGCACTTC.

This clonotype was detected many times. The chain employs TRBV24-1 and TRBJ2-1, with 9 bases identical to TRBD1. Losses at the gene ends were 6 bases for V and 9 bases for J; bases not matched to a gene: 8. Germline-derived CDR1 and CDR2 are KGHDR and SFDVKD. The CDR3 has 14 residues. The CDR3 spells CATSLQGASVEQFF. DNA for the CDR3: TGTGCCACCAGTTTACAGGGGGCGTCCGTTGAGCAGTTCTTC.

This clonotype was counted many times. V usage is TRBV10-3 and J usage is TRBJ1-1; D ambiguous. V was cut by 3 bases and J by 4 bases, with 15 bases left in between. The germline V gene encodes CDR1 ENHRY and CDR2 SYGVKD. The CDR3 has 15 residues. CDR3 DNA sequence: TGTGCCATCAGTGAAAGTTCTCAGCTCGGCACTGAAGCTTTCTTT. It encodes CAISESSQLGTEAFF.

This clonotype was recorded many times. The rearrangement joins TRBV4-1 to TRBJ1-2; 7 nucleotides agree with TRBD1. This CDR3 region has 16 residues. In germline, CDR1 is MGHRA, CDR2 YSYEKL. J gave up 5 bases and V 3 bases, and 12 bases lay outside the gene matches. The CDR3 region has the DNA TGCGCCAGCAGCCAGCCTCTGCGGGACAGAAGTTATGGCTACACCTTC. It is translated as CASSQPLRDRSYGYTF.

This chain links TRBV9 with TRBJ2-4; D not certain. V dropped 3 bases and J dropped 6 bases, with 19 bases sitting between them. Germline lookup yields CDR1 SGDLS and CDR2 YYNGEE. CDR3 length: 16 amino acids. Here the CDR3 reads CASSATAGVPVNIQYF. CDR3 in DNA: TGTGCCAGCAGCGCAACCGCAGGCGTCCCGGTAAACATTCAGTACTTC.

This clonotype was counted between two and nine times. Since a much larger clone is just one base distant, this may be a read error. The CDR3 coding sequence is TGTGCCAGCAGTGATAGGGATCCGGACAGGGGGTGTTTGTATAATTCACCCCTCCACTTT. This sequence encodes CASSDRDPDRGCLYNSPLHF. This chain joins TRBV6-4 and TRBJ1-6; 10 bases map to TRBD1. V trimming: 3 bases; J trimming: 4 bases; junction bases outside the gene matches: 15. Germline V gene data show CDR1 as MRHNA and CDR2 as SNTAGT. The CDR3 has 20 amino acids.

This clonotype was detected ten times or more. The V gene is TRBV12-3 or TRBV12-4, the J gene TRBJ2-3, with a weak D call TRBD2 (5 bases). V was shortened by 8 bases and J by 0 bases, with 9 bases between the two germline ends. This CDR3 has 13 amino acids. The CDR3 region has the DNA TGTGCCAGCGTGCGGAGGAGCACAGATACGCAGTATTTT. Translating it yields CASVRRSTDTQYF.

This clonotype was detected ten times or more. V is TRBV30 and J is TRBJ2-5, with TRBD2 identical over 16 bases. The CDR3 totals 16 residues. The junction had 3 bases not matched to a gene; V was cut back by 1 base and J by 4 bases. Germline V gene lookup returns CDR1 GTSNPN and CDR2 SVGIG (reference sequence). The CDR3 here is CAWSAGLAGGGETQYF. In DNA, the CDR3 is TGTGCCTGGAGTGCGGGACTAGCGGGAGGGGGAGAGACCCAGTACTTC.

The rearrangement joins TRBV14 to TRBJ2-7; D is perhaps TRBD1 or TRBD2 (6 bases each). Germline CDR1 reads SGHDN; CDR2 reads FVKESK. This CDR3 is 14 amino acids long. V shed 4 bases and J shed 5 bases, with 15 bases lying between them. In DNA form, the CDR3 reads TGTGCCAGCAGCCCATTCGTGGGGGGCGACGAGCAGTACTTC. It encodes CASSPFVGGDEQYF.

The table lists this clonotype with a few counts. A far larger clone is one base from this, pointing to a likely read error. The V and J genes are TRBV11-2 and TRBJ2-1, with 7 bases aligning to TRBD2. The J call may not be correct, given that the DNA end is closer to TRBJ2-5. CDR1 and CDR2 from the germline V gene are SGHAT and FQNNGV. The CDR3 extends over 15 amino acids. The CDR3 nucleotides read TGTGCCGGCAGCTTCCCGCGGGAGATCCAAGAGACCCAGTACTTC. Encoded protein: CAGSFPREIQETQYF.

This clonotype showed up many times. The rearrangement uses TRBV7-9 and TRBJ2-3, with D unclear. The V gene's germline CDR1 is SEHNR and CDR2 FQNEAQ (reference sequence). Trimming removed 5 bases at V and 6 bases at J, with 12 bases between. The CDR3 is 13 amino acids. The DNA of the CDR3 is TGTGCCAGCAGCCGATCCCTTTTTGATACGCAGTATTTT. This gives the protein CASSRSLFDTQYF.

The chain links TRBV9 to TRBJ2-3; the match to TRBD2 covers 14 bases. Trimming took 3 bases from V and 5 from J; bases not matched to a gene: 5. The CDR3 is 16 amino acids. The germline CDR1 and CDR2 sequences are SGDLS and YYNGEE. The CDR3 bases are TGTGCCAGCAGCGGACTAGCGGGAGGGCCCATAGATACGCAGTATTTT. It encodes CASSGLAGGPIDTQYF.

The sample holds many counts of this clonotype. The genes are TRBV29-1 and TRBJ1-1; D remains unclear. Trimming cost V 6 bases and J 3 bases, with 14 bases left between them. This CDR3 comprises 13 residues. Germline CDR1 is SQVTM and CDR2 is ANQGSEA. The CDR3 DNA reads TGCAGCGTGATATTTGGTTGGGACACTGAAGCTTTCTTT. It specifies CSVIFGWDTEAFF.

This clonotype was detected many times. The chain has TRBV18 and TRBJ2-1, with D possibly being TRBD2 (6 bases). The V gene's germline CDR1 is KGHSH and CDR2 LQKENI. The CDR3 consists of 16 residues. Trimming removed 0 bases at V and 0 bases at J, with 9 bases between. Written as DNA, the CDR3 is TGTGCCAGCTCACCACCCGGGAGCAGCTCCTACAATGAGCAGTTCTTC. Translating gives CASSPPGSSSYNEQFF.

The CDR3 sequence is CASSSGGIAGVMSEQFF. CDR3 bases: TGTGCCAGCAGCTCAGGGGGGATAGCGGGAGTTATGTCTGAGCAGTTCTTC. This chain uses TRBV7-3 with TRBJ2-1; TRBD2 matches at 9 bases. After removal of 4 bases from V and 9 bases from J, the junction contained 16 bases not matched to a gene. From germline, CDR1 is SGHTA and CDR2 FQGTGA. This CDR3 has 17 amino acids.

This clonotype was counted many times. The chain recombines TRBV7-2 with TRBJ2-1; 9 nucleotides match TRBD2. CDR1 and CDR2 from the germline V gene are SGHTA and FQGNSA. CDR3 length: 16 amino acids. Losses at the gene ends were 5 bases for V and 0 bases for J; bases not matched to a gene: 5. The CDR3 loop is CASSRLAGASYNEQFF. The DNA of the CDR3 is TGTGCCAGCAGCAGGTTAGCGGGAGCCTCCTACAATGAGCAGTTCTTC.

The chain joins TRBV5-1 to TRBJ2-7; the D gene could be TRBD1 or TRBD2 (6 bases each). With 4 bases removed from V and 5 bases from J, the gap between germline ends came to 16 bases. The germline V gene encodes CDR1 SGHRS and CDR2 YFSETQ. The CDR3 has 14 residues. This CDR3 reads CASSPPGGGNEQYF. The CDR3 DNA reads TGCGCCAGCAGCCCTCCTGGGGGCGGGAACGAGCAGTACTTC.

The chain combines TRBV28 with TRBJ2-7; 9 bases agree with TRBD1. The CDR3 is 14 residues long. The germline CDR1 and CDR2 sequences are MDHEN and SYDVKM. J gave up 3 bases and V 7 bases, and 7 bases lay outside the gene matches. CDR3 coding DNA: TGTGCCAGCAACCTAGGGACAGGGTACTACGAGCAGTACTTC. Protein: CASNLGTGYYEQYF. Supplemented by reference TRBV28 and TRBJ2-7, the full variable domain reads DVKVTQSSRYLVKRTGEKVFLECVQDMDHENMFWYRQDPGLGLRLIYFSYDVKMKEKGDIPEGYSVSREKKERFSLILESASTNQTSMYLCASNLGTGYYEQYFGPGTRLTVT.